This passage covers 26 T cell receptor beta chains from one sample sequenced in a study of CD8+ T cells in alopecia areata. The treatment denotes: oral pan-JAK inhibitor, 5-10 mg twice daily. cDNA reverse transcribed from extracted RNA served as the sequencing template. Here immunoSEQ multiplex PCR was the method, and the copy in TCRdb shows in-frame clones only, minus some. Of some 110,000 clones listed, roughly 50% are singletons. This material consisted of CD8+ T cells sorted from blood, taken at week 4, from a patient treated with tofacitinib. These receptors were obtained from a human donor with alopecia areata.

V is TRBV29-1 and J is TRBJ2-7; the D gene is possibly TRBD2 (7 bases). From germline, CDR1 is SQVTM and CDR2 ANQGSEA. V was cut by 4 bases and J by 1 base, with 17 bases left in between. The length of the CDR3 is 15 residues. Here the CDR3 reads CSVGGGSNWSYEQYF. In DNA form, the CDR3 reads TGCAGCGTTGGGGGGGGCAGCAACTGGTCCTACGAGCAGTACTTC.

The chain links TRBV4-2 to TRBJ2-3, with 8 bases identical to TRBD2. Germline assignment: CDR1 LGHNA and CDR2 YNFKEQ. The V segment lost 4 bases and the J segment 4 bases; nucleotides outside the gene matches: 4. The CDR3 runs to 14 residues. The DNA for the CDR3 is TGTGCCAGCAGCCTGGGACTAGAAGCAGATACGCAGTATTTT. The encoded protein is CASSLGLEADTQYF.

V usage is TRBV27 and J usage is TRBJ1-2, with D unclear. With 6 bases removed from V and 4 bases from J, the gap between germline ends came to 12 bases. CDR3 length: 13 amino acids. The germline V gene encodes CDR1 MNHEY and CDR2 SMNVEV (reference sequence). CDR3 in amino acids: CASSSTAVYGYTF. The CDR3 DNA reads TGTGCCAGCAGCTCCACAGCCGTCTATGGCTACACCTTC.

In this sample, this clone turned up a few times. This CDR3 reads CAWTRIAGGADTQYF. The CDR3 bases are TGTGCCTGGACTCGAATAGCGGGTGGTGCGGATACGCAGTATTTT. The chain links TRBV30 to TRBJ2-3; 7 nucleotides agree with TRBD2. The CDR3 has 15 residues. CDR1 is GTSNPN, CDR2 SVGIG, per germline (reference sequence). The V segment lost 4 bases and the J segment 6 bases; nucleotides outside the gene matches: 13.

The chain recombines TRBV30 with TRBJ2-1; D is unresolved. Trimming shortened V by 4 bases and J by 4 bases, and 8 bases separated the two germline ends. This CDR3 region has 12 residues. CDR1 and CDR2 from the germline V gene are GTSNPN and SVGIG (reference sequence). The CDR3 region is CAWTGNYNEQFF. CDR3 sequence (DNA): TGTGCCTGGACAGGAAATTACAATGAGCAGTTCTTC.

The rearrangement joins TRBV30 to TRBJ2-1, with 7 bases identical to TRBD2. The CDR3 sequence is 12 residues long. V shed 1 base and J 10 bases; nucleotides not matched to a gene: 4. Germline CDR1 is GTSNPN and CDR2 is SVGIG (reference sequence). Written as DNA, the CDR3 is TGTGCCTGGAGTGGGGAGGGCCAGGAGCAGTTCTTC. Protein sequence: CAWSGEGQEQFF.

The chain couples TRBV29-1 to TRBJ1-1; D is undetermined. This CDR3 comprises 11 residues. CDR1 SQVTM and CDR2 ANQGSEA come from the germline V gene. With 7 bases removed from V and 1 base from J, the gap between germline ends came to 7 bases. The CDR3 spells CSAVGNTEAFF. The CDR3 coding sequence is TGCAGCGCCGTAGGGAACACTGAAGCTTTCTTT.

This clone has more than one count but fewer than ten. The chain is built from TRBV29-1 and TRBJ1-2; D might be TRBD1 (6 bases). This CDR3 contains 12 residues. V gave up 7 bases and J gave up 8 bases, with 17 bases separating them. Germline values: CDR1 SQVTM, CDR2 ANQGSEA. CDR3 in DNA: TGCAGCGCTCCTCACCGCAGGGGCGGCTACACCTTC. This encodes CSAPHRRGGYTF.

This sequence joins TRBV29-1 and TRBJ2-5; D is perhaps TRBD1 or TRBD2 (5 bases each). Germline assignment: CDR1 SQVTM and CDR2 ANQGSEA. V was cut by 3 bases and J by 1 base, with 12 bases left in between. The CDR3 is 14 residues long. The CDR3: CSVELRGIQETQYF. CDR3 nucleotide sequence: TGCAGCGTTGAGTTGAGGGGAATCCAAGAGACCCAGTACTTC.

With regard to this clone: This specimen includes other DNA sequences encoding the same CDR3. CDR3 bases: TGTGCCTGGAGTGTACAGGGCAATCAGCCCCAGCATTTT. The encoded protein is CAWSVQGNQPQHF. The chain carries TRBV30 and TRBJ1-5; D perhaps matches TRBD1 (5 bases). The CDR3 length is 13 residues. Germline loops: CDR1 GTSNPN, CDR2 SVGIG (reference sequence). Trimming removed 0 bases from V and 2 bases from J, with 5 bases in between.

Regarding this clone: Other DNA sequences in this specimen translate into the identical CDR3. The V gene is TRBV30, the J gene TRBJ1-1; tentative D call: TRBD1 (6 bases). The V end lost 2 bases, the J end lost 3 bases, and 10 bases lay between the germline ends. There are 13 residues in the CDR3. Looked up from germline, CDR1 is GTSNPN and CDR2 is SVGIG (reference sequence). CDR3 loop: CAWSLQGDTEAFF. CDR3 nucleotide sequence: TGTGCCTGGAGTTTACAGGGTGACACTGAAGCTTTCTTT.

The rearrangement links TRBV7-9 to TRBJ2-7; possible D gene TRBD2, 5 bases. The CDR3 is 12 residues long. CDR1 SEHNR and CDR2 FQNEAQ come from the germline V gene (reference sequence). Trimming removed 5 bases from V and 5 bases from J, with 10 bases in between. The CDR3 loop reads CASSPIANEQYF. As DNA, the CDR3 is TGTGCCAGCAGCCCTATAGCGAACGAGCAGTACTTC. The full variable domain, in which reference TRBV7-9 and TRBJ2-7 provide the parts outside the CDR3, is DTGVSQNPRHKITKRGQNVTFRCDPISEHNRLYWYRQTLGQGPEFLTYFQNEAQLEKSRLLSDRFSAERPKGSFSTLEIQRTEQGDSAMYLCASSPIANEQYFGPGTRLTVT.

The V and J genes are TRBV29-1 and TRBJ2-1; no clear D. Between the trimmed V and J ends, which lost 7 bases and 0 bases, there was a span of 10 bases. The CDR3 length is 13 residues. CDR1 and CDR2 (germline): SQVTM, ANQGSEA. Here the CDR3 DNA reads TGCAGCGGTTTTGAGAGCTCCTACAATGAGCAGTTCTTC. Its translation is CSGFESSYNEQFF.

Only one count was recorded for this clone. This sequence joins TRBV13 and TRBJ2-5; unclear D gene. The V and J ends lost 6 bases and 0 bases respectively, with 8 bases between them. This CDR3 contains 13 residues. Per germline, CDR1 PRHDT and CDR2 FYEKMQ (reference sequence). This CDR3 reads CASSVGYQETQYF. DNA for the CDR3: TGTGCCAGCAGTGTGGGGTACCAAGAGACCCAGTACTTC.

This clone was picked up a small number of times. The chain recombines TRBV29-1 with TRBJ2-7, with 8 bases aligning to TRBD1. V lost 7 bases to trimming and J lost 4 bases; unmatched junction nucleotides: 9. The CDR3 sequence is 13 residues long. Germline CDR1 reads SQVTM; CDR2 reads ANQGSEA. Written as DNA, the CDR3 is TGCAGCGCATCGACAGGGGCGTCTTACGAGCAGTACTTC. The encoded protein is CSASTGASYEQYF.

This chain joins TRBV7-9 and TRBJ2-5; no reliable D call. The germline V gene has CDR1 SEHNR and CDR2 FQNEAQ (reference sequence). V was clipped by 6 bases and J by 2 bases, with 13 bases between them. The CDR3 has 14 amino acids. The CDR3 protein is CASSWERLQETQYF. The CDR3, as DNA: TGTGCCAGCAGTTGGGAACGGTTACAAGAGACCCAGTACTTC.

V gene TRBV29-1 combines with J gene TRBJ2-1; TRBD2 matches 7 bases. Germline CDR1 SQVTM, CDR2 ANQGSEA. The CDR3 has 15 amino acids. The J segment lost 8 bases and the V segment lost 3 bases, leaving 13 bases of the junction unmatched. DNA of the CDR3: TGCAGCGTTGAGGGAGAGGCAGGGAGGGTGGATGAGCAGTTCTTC. Its translation is CSVEGEAGRVDEQFF.

To note about this clone: The same CDR3 can be traced to other DNA sequences in this sample. This sequence joins TRBV30 and TRBJ2-7; 9 bases match TRBD1. CDR1 and CDR2 (germline): GTSNPN, SVGIG (reference sequence). V lost 0 bases, J lost 4 bases, and 1 base stayed unmatched. The CDR3 is made up of 13 amino acids. The CDR3 here is CAWSVGQGYEQYF. The CDR3 nucleotides read TGTGCCTGGAGTGTAGGACAGGGGTACGAGCAGTACTTC.

The chain combines TRBV29-1 with TRBJ2-3; D remains unclear. CDR3 size: 10 residues. Germline V gene data show CDR1 as SQVTM and CDR2 as ANQGSEA. V lost 7 bases, J lost 2 bases, and 4 bases lay in between. The CDR3 is CSGHTDTQYF. CDR3 nucleotides: TGCAGCGGGCACACAGATACGCAGTATTTT.

Note on this clone: The junction and the germline gene differ at one end; a read error may be behind it. This sequence joins TRBV19 and TRBJ2-1; D might be TRBD2 (5 bases). The CDR3 has 15 amino acids. In germline, CDR1 is LNHDA, CDR2 SQIVND (reference sequence). The CDR3 is CASGIERVGYNEQFF. CDR3 DNA: TGTGCCAGTGGTATAGAGAGGGTTGGCTACAATGAGCAGTTCTTC.

The rearrangement uses TRBV30 and TRBJ2-7, with D uncertain. The CDR3 spans 13 residues. In germline, CDR1 is GTSNPN, CDR2 SVGIG (reference sequence). Trimming removed 3 bases from V and 1 base from J, with 10 bases in between. The CDR3 nucleotides are TGTGCCTGGAGCCTGGGGAATTCCTACGAGCAGTACTTC. This gives the protein CAWSLGNSYEQYF.

The chain couples TRBV9 to TRBJ1-4; 8 positions match TRBD1. V gave up 4 bases and J gave up 8 bases; unmatched junction bases: 4. This CDR3 contains 13 residues. Per germline, CDR1 SGDLS and CDR2 YYNGEE. DNA for the CDR3: TGTGCCAGCAGCCCTTGGACAGGGGAAAAACTGTTTTTT. Encoded protein: CASSPWTGEKLFF.

The J gene is TRBJ2-4, the V gene TRBV30; D may correspond to TRBD1 or TRBD2 (5 bases each). Germline loops: CDR1 GTSNPN, CDR2 SVGIG (reference sequence). This CDR3 has 11 amino acids. V shed 4 bases and J shed 7 bases, with 8 bases lying between them. The CDR3 spells CAWTGTNIQYF. CDR3 bases: TGTGCCTGGACAGGGACGAACATTCAGTACTTC.

The rearrangement links TRBV27 to TRBJ1-2; D may be TRBD1 (5 bases). Germline CDR1 and CDR2: MNHEY and SMNVEV (reference sequence). The CDR3 runs to 13 residues. V was cut by 2 bases and J by 6 bases, with 10 bases left in between. The CDR3 coding sequence is TGTGCCAGCAGTTTAATGGGGACCGATGGCTACACCTTC. This translates into CASSLMGTDGYTF.

The rearrangement joins TRBV9 to TRBJ1-3; 8 nucleotides line up with TRBD1. Germline lookup yields CDR1 SGDLS and CDR2 YYNGEE. V trimming: 4 bases; J trimming: 0 bases; junction bases outside the gene matches: 3. This CDR3 has 15 amino acids. The CDR3 reads CASSHTGGSGNTIYF. The CDR3, as DNA: TGTGCCAGCAGCCACACAGGGGGCTCTGGAAACACCATATATTTT.

J is TRBJ1-2 and V is TRBV30; D is undetermined. The germline gives CDR1 GTSNPN, CDR2 SVGIG (reference sequence). CDR3 size: 10 residues. V lost 3 bases and J 8 bases, leaving 7 bases between the germline ends. The DNA for the CDR3 is TGTGCCTGGAGGCTAGACGGCTACACCTTC. Translated: CAWRLDGYTF.